These 18 T cell receptor beta chains originate from one sample sequenced in a study of blood T cell repertoires in COVID-19. Here immunoSEQ multiplex PCR was the method, and the copy in TCRdb shows in-frame clones only, minus some. The sample holds around 200,000 clones, roughly 80% seen once. Sequences were obtained from peripheral blood. The receptors derive from a woman in her 40s with acute or convalescent COVID-19.

J is TRBJ1-5 and V is TRBV30; a weak D match, TRBD1 (5 bases). V was clipped by 0 bases and J by 2 bases, with 11 bases between them. This CDR3 has 15 residues. Germline values: CDR1 GTSNPN, CDR2 SVGIG (reference sequence). This CDR3 is CAWSVHVRGNQPQHF. CDR3 DNA: TGTGCCTGGAGTGTACACGTCAGGGGCAATCAGCCCCAGCATTTT.

CDR3 nucleotide sequence: TGTGCCAGCTGGGGACAGGGAATTGCGAACACTGAAGCTTTCTTT. Translating it yields CASWGQGIANTEAFF. V and J are TRBV6-5 and TRBJ1-1, with 9 positions matching TRBD1. The CDR3 contains 15 residues. V trimming: 8 bases; J trimming: 1 base; junction bases outside the gene matches: 8. The germline V gene encodes CDR1 MNHEY and CDR2 SVGAGI.

J is TRBJ1-5 and V is TRBV7-9, with a possible D match to TRBD1 (5 bases). The CDR3 length is 15 residues. Germline CDR1 is SEHNR and CDR2 is FQNEAQ (reference sequence). Trimming stripped 5 bases from V and 0 bases from J, with 11 bases between. The DNA of the CDR3 is TGTGCCAGCAGCGTAGGTGACAGTAGCAATCAGCCCCAGCATTTT. Its translation is CASSVGDSSNQPQHF.

In its sample, this clone was seen once. V is TRBV12-3 or TRBV12-4 and J is TRBJ2-5, with D tentatively TRBD2 (5 bases). The CDR3 has 11 residues. V was pared by 3 bases and J by 9 bases, with 8 bases between. The CDR3 sequence: CASSLAGAQYF. DNA for the CDR3: TGTGCCAGCAGTTTGGCCGGGGCCCAGTACTTC.

V is TRBV6-1 and J is TRBJ1-1; 8 bases match TRBD1. Germline loops: CDR1 MNHNS, CDR2 SASEGT. V trimming: 3 bases; J trimming: 0 bases; junction bases outside the gene matches: 3. The CDR3 has 15 amino acids. CDR3 DNA: TGTGCCAGCAGTGACAGACAGGGGATGAACACTGAAGCTTTCTTT. This encodes CASSDRQGMNTEAFF.

The J gene is TRBJ2-4, the V gene TRBV6-1; D may be TRBD2 (6 bases). V was trimmed by 5 bases and J by 11 bases, leaving 10 bases between them. The CDR3 loop spans 11 amino acids. Germline V gives CDR1 MNHNS, CDR2 SASEGT. The CDR3 DNA is TGTGCCAGCAGTTTAAGGGACTTTCAGTACTTC. Translated: CASSLRDFQYF.

The chain joins TRBV15 to TRBJ2-7; TRBD1 agrees at 7 bases. The CDR3 sequence is 15 residues long. Germline CDR1 is LNHNV and CDR2 is YYDKDF (reference sequence). V shed 5 bases, J shed 5 bases, and the junction held 12 bases outside the gene matches. The CDR3 reads CATSGTGTVVHEQYF. The DNA of the CDR3 is TGTGCCACCAGCGGTACCGGGACAGTAGTCCACGAGCAGTACTTC.

The chain has TRBV19 and TRBJ2-7, with D perhaps matching TRBD2 (6 bases). Germline values: CDR1 LNHDA, CDR2 SQIVND (reference sequence). The CDR3 has 15 amino acids. Deletions cut 2 bases from V and 4 bases from J, with 15 bases between. The CDR3 coding sequence is TGTGCCAGTAGTATATTCCTAGCGCCGATGTACGAGCAGTACTTC. It encodes CASSIFLAPMYEQYF.

This chain uses TRBV19 with TRBJ2-1, with 10 bases fitting TRBD2. The CDR3 is 15 amino acids. V was pared by 8 bases and J by 5 bases, with 9 bases of the junction left unmatched. Germline V gives CDR1 LNHDA, CDR2 SQIVND (reference sequence). DNA of the CDR3: TGTGCCAGTCGTACCGGGACTAGCGCTAACAATGAGCAGTTCTTC. This sequence encodes CASRTGTSANNEQFF.

The J gene is TRBJ2-5, the V gene TRBV2; no clear D. Germline V CDR1 and CDR2: SNHLY, FYNNEI. The CDR3 spans 13 residues. V was trimmed by 3 bases and J by 5 bases, leaving 10 bases between them. The CDR3 protein is CASSDVVGETQYF. CDR3 coding DNA: TGTGCCAGCAGTGATGTCGTCGGGGAGACCCAGTACTTC.

This clone was detected a few times. The chain links TRBV29-1 to TRBJ2-5; 9 nucleotides align to TRBD1. Trimming removed 3 bases from V and 4 bases from J; junction bases left unmatched: 6. From germline, CDR1 is SQVTM and CDR2 ANQGSEA. The CDR3 sequence is 14 residues long. The CDR3 nucleotides are TGCAGCGTTGACCGGGACAGGGCTGGAGAGACCCAGTACTTC. Translating it yields CSVDRDRAGETQYF.

The gene calls are TRBV6-5 and TRBJ1-1; D perhaps matches TRBD1 (6 bases). CDR1 is MNHEY, CDR2 SVGAGI, per germline. V dropped 6 bases and J dropped 10 bases, with 18 bases sitting between them. The CDR3 contains 13 residues. The CDR3: CASRRQVGRVAFF. In nucleotides, the CDR3 is TGTGCCAGCAGAAGACAGGTAGGACGAGTAGCTTTCTTT.

This rearrangement joins TRBV5-5 to TRBJ2-3, with a possible D match to TRBD2 (6 bases). Deletions cut 2 bases from V and 0 bases from J, with 13 bases between. Germline CDR1 SGHKS, CDR2 YYEKEE (reference sequence). This CDR3 has 16 amino acids. CDR3 sequence reads: CASSFYGRGSTDTQYF. The DNA for the CDR3 is TGTGCCAGCAGCTTTTACGGGAGAGGAAGCACAGATACGCAGTATTTT.

The genes are TRBV5-1 and TRBJ1-1; a weak D match, TRBD1 (5 bases). Germline V gene sequence: CDR1 SGHRS, CDR2 YFSETQ. Trimming took off 4 bases at V and 0 bases at J, with 10 bases between the two ends. The CDR3 has 14 residues. Here the CDR3 DNA reads TGCGCCAGCAGCGGAGGGACTGTGAACACTGAAGCTTTCTTT. It yields the protein CASSGGTVNTEAFF.

The chain has TRBV3-1 (or the pseudogene TRBV3-2) and TRBJ1-6; maybe TRBD1 (6 bases). V was cut by 7 bases and J by 0 bases, with 13 bases left in between. The germline CDR1 and CDR2 sequences are LGHDT and YNNKEL (reference sequence). The CDR3 length is 16 residues. In DNA form, the CDR3 reads TGTGCCAGCAACGACAGGCCGAGCTCCTATAATTCACCCCTCCACTTT. Amino acid sequence: CASNDRPSSYNSPLHF.

A single count supports this clone. The chain combines TRBV9 with TRBJ2-1; D unresolved. Trimming pared 0 bases from V and 9 bases from J, leaving 7 bases between. This CDR3 is built from 12 residues. Germline V gene lookup returns CDR1 SGDLS and CDR2 YYNGEE. CDR3 sequence: CASSVALAEQFF. The CDR3 DNA is TGTGCCAGCAGCGTAGCGTTAGCTGAGCAGTTCTTC.

This chain connects TRBV11-2 to TRBJ1-6, with D maybe TRBD1 (5 bases). CDR1 SGHAT and CDR2 FQNNGV come from the germline V gene. The CDR3 runs to 14 residues. The V end was cut by 5 bases, the J end by 7 bases, with 12 bases between. This CDR3 reads CASSPYRLNSPLHF. The CDR3 DNA sequence: TGTGCCAGCAGCCCATACAGGTTAAATTCACCCCTCCACTTT.

V and J are TRBV7-8 and TRBJ2-7, with 7 positions matching TRBD2. CDR1 SGHVS and CDR2 FQNEAQ come from the germline V gene. The CDR3 has 15 amino acids. Trimming at V came to 4 bases and at J to 0 bases, leaving 6 bases not matched to a gene. The DNA of the CDR3 is TGTGCCAGCAGCTCCCTAGCGGTGAGCTCCTACGAGCAGTACTTC. Its translation: CASSSLAVSSYEQYF.